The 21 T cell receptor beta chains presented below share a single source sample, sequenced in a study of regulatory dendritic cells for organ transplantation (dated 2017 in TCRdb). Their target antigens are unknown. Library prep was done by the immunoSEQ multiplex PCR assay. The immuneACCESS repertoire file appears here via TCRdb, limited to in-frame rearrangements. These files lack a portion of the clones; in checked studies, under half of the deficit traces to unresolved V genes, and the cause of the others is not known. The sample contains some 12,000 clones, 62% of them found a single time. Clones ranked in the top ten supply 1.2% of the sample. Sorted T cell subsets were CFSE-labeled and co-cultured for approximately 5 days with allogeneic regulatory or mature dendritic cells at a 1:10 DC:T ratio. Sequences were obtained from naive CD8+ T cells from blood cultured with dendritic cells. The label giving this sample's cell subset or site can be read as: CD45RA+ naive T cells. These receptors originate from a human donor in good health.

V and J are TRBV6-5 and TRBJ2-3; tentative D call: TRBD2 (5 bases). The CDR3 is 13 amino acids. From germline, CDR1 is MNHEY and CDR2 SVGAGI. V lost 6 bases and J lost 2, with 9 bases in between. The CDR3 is CASSLTNTDTQYF. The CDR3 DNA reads TGTGCCAGCAGCCTGACTAACACAGATACGCAGTATTTT.

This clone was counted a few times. The CDR3 loop is CASSLLGGASTGELFF. CDR3 sequence (DNA): TGTGCCAGCAGTTTATTAGGGGGGGCGAGCACCGGGGAGCTGTTTTTT. The rearrangement joins TRBV27 to TRBJ2-2, with TRBD2 as a possible D gene (7 bases). Germline V gives CDR1 MNHEY, CDR2 SMNVEV (reference sequence). The ends were cut back, 1 base at V and 4 bases at J, with 13 bases in the middle. This CDR3 is 16 amino acids long.

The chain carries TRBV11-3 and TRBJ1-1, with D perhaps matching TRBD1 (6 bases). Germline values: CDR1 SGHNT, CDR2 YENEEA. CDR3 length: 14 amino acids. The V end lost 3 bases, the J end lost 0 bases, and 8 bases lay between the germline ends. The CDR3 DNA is TGTGCCAGCAGCTTTACAGGGTTGAACACTGAAGCTTTCTTT. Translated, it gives CASSFTGLNTEAFF.

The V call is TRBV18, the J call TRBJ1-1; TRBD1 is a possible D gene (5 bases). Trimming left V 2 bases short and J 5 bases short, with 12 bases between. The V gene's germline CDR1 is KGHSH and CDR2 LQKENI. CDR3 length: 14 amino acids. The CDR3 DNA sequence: TGTGCCAGCTCACCATCTAGGGGATTGACTGAAGCTTTCTTT. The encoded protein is CASSPSRGLTEAFF. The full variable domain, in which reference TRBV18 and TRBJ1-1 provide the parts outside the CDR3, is NAGVMQNPRHLVRRRGQEARLRCSPMKGHSHVYWYRQLPEEGLKFMVYLQKENIIDESGMPKERFSAEFPKEGPSILRIQQVVRGDSAAYFCASSPSRGLTEAFFGQGTRLTVV.

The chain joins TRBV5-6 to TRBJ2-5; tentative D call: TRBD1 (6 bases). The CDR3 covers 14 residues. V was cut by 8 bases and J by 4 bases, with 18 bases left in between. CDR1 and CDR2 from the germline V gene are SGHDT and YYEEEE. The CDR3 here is CASSGVGESETQYF. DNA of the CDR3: TGTGCCAGTTCAGGGGTAGGGGAATCAGAGACCCAGTACTTC. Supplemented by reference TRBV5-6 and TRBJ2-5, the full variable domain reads DAGVTQSPTHLIKTRGQQVTLRCSPKSGHDTVSWYQQALGQGPQFIFQYYEEEERQRGNFPDRFSGHQFPNYSSELNVNALLLGDSALYLCASSGVGESETQYFGPGTRLLVL.

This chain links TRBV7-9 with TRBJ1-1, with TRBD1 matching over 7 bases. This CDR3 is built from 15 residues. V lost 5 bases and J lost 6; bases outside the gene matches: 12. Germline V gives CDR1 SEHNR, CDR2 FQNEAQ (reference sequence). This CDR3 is CASSPPPGTESEAFF. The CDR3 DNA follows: TGTGCCAGCAGCCCACCGCCCGGGACAGAGTCTGAAGCTTTCTTT.

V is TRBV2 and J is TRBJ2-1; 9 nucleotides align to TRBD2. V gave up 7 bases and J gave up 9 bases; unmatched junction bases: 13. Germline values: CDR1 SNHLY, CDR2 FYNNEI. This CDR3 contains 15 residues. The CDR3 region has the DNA TGTGCCAGCACCCCCCCCGGGACTAGCAGGATTGAGCAGTTCTTC. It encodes CASTPPGTSRIEQFF.

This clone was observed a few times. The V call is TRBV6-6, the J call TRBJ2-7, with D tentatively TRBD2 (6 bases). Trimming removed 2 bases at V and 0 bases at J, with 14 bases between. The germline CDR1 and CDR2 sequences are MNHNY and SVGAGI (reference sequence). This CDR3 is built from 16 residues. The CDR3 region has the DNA TGTGCCAGCAGTTACGGCGGGGCAGTGCACTCCTACGAGCAGTACTTC. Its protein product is CASSYGGAVHSYEQYF.

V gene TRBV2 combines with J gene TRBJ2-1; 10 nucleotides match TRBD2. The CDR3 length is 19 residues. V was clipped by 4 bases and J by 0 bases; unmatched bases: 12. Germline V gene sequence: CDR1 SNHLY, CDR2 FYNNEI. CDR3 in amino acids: CASSVTEAGGPSSYNEQFF. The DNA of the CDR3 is TGTGCCAGCAGTGTGACGGAAGCGGGGGGGCCCAGCTCCTACAATGAGCAGTTCTTC.

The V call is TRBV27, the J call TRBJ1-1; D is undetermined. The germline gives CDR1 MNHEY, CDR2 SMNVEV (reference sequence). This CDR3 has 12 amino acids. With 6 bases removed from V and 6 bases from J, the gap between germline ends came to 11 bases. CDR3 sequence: CASSGKMAEAFF. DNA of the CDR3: TGTGCCAGCAGCGGGAAAATGGCTGAAGCTTTCTTT.

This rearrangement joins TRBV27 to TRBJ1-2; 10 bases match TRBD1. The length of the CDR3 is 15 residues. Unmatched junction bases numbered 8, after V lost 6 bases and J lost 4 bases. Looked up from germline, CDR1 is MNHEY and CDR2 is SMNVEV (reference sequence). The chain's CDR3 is CASRLGQGVGYGYTF. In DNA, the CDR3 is TGTGCCAGCAGACTTGGACAGGGGGTGGGCTATGGCTACACCTTC.

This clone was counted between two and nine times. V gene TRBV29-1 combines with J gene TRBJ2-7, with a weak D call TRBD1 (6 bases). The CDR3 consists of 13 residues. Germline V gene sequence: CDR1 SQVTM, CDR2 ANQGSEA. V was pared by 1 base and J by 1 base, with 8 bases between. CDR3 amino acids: CSVEGQESYEQYF. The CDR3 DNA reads TGCAGCGTTGAAGGACAGGAGTCCTACGAGCAGTACTTC.

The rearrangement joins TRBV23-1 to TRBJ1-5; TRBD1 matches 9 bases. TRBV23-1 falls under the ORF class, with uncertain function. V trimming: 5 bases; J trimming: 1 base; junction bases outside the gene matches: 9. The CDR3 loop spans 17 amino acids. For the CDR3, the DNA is TGCGCCAGCAGTATGACAGGGGGAAGGAGGAGCAATCAGCCCCAGCATTTT. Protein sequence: CASSMTGGRRSNQPQHF.

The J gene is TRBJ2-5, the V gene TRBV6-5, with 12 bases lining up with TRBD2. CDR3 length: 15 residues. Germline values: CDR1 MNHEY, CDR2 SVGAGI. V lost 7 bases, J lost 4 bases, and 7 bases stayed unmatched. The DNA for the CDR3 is TGTGCCAGCACTCCTAGCGGGGGGGGTGGAGAGACCCAGTACTTC. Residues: CASTPSGGGGETQYF.

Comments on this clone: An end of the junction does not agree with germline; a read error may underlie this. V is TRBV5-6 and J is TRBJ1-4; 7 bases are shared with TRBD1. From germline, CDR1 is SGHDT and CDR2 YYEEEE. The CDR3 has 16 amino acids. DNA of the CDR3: TGTGCCAGCAACACCTCCCGACACAGGGGTTGGGGAAAAACTGTTTTT. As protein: CASNTSRHRGWGKTVF.

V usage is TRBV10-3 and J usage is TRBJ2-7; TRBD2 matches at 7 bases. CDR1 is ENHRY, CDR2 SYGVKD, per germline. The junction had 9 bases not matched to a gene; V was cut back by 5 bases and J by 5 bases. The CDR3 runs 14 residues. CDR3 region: CAISSDVGRDEQYF. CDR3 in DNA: TGTGCCATCAGTTCTGATGTTGGGAGGGACGAGCAGTACTTC.

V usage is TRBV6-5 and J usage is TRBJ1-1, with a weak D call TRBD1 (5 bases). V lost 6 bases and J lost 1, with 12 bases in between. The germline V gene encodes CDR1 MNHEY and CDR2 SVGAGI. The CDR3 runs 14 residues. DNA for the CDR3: TGTGCCAGCAGACTGACAGAGCCGAACACTGAAGCTTTCTTT. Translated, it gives CASRLTEPNTEAFF.

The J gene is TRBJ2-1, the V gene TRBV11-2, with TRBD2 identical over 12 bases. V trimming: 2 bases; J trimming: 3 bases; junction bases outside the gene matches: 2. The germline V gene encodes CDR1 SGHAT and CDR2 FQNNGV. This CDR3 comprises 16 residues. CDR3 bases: TGTGCCAGCAGCTTAAGGACTAGCGGGGACTACAATGAGCAGTTCTTC. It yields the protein CASSLRTSGDYNEQFF.

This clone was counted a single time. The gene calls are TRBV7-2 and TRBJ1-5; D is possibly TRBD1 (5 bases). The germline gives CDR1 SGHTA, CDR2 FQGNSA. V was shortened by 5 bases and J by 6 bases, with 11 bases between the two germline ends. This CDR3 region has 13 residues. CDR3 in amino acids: CASSPGSGQPQHF. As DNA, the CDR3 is TGTGCCAGCAGCCCAGGGTCTGGTCAGCCCCAGCATTTT. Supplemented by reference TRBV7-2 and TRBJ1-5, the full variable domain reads GAGVSQSPSNKVTEKGKDVELRCDPISGHTALYWYRQSLGQGLEFLIYFQGNSAPDKSGLPSDRFSAERTGGSVSTLTIQRTQQEDSAVYLCASSPGSGQPQHFGDGTRLSIL.

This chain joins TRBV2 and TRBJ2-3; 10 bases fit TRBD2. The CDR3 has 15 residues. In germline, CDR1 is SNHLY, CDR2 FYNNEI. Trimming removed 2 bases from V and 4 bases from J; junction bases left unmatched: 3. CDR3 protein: CASSESGGAADTQYF. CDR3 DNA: TGTGCCAGCAGTGAAAGCGGGGGGGCGGCAGATACGCAGTATTTT.

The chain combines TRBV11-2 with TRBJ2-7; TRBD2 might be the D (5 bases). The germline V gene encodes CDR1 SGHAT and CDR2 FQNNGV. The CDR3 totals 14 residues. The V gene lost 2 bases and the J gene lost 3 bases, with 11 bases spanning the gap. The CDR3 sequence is CASSLITGSYEQYF. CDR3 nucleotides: TGTGCCAGCAGCTTAATAACGGGGAGCTACGAGCAGTACTTC.